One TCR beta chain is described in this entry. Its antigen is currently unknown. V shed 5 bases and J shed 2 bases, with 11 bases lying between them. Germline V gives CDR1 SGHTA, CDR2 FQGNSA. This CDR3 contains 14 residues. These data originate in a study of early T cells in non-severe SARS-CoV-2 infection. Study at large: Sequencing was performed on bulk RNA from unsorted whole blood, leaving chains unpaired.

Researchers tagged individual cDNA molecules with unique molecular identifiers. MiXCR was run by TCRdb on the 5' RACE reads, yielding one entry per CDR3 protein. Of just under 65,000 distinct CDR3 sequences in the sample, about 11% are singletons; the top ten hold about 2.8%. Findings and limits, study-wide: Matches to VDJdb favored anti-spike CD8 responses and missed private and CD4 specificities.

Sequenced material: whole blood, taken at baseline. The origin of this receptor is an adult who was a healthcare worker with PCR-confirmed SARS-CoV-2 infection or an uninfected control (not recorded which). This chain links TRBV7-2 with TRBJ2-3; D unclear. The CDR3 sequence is CASSPGPITDTQYF. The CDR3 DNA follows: TGTGCCAGCAGCCCAGGACCAATCACAGATACGCAGTATTTT.